Presented here are 16 T cell receptor beta chains from one specimen sequenced in a study of blood T cell repertoires in COVID-19 (TCRdb year 2020). Libraries were built with the immunoSEQ multiplex PCR assay. Imported from immuneACCESS, the table was reduced by TCRdb to in-frame sequences with V and J called. These copies leave out some clones; in studies compared against another copy, an unresolved V gene accounts for under half, and the cause of the remainder is not known. This sample comprises under 250,000 clones, 75% to 90% of them detected only once. The ten most abundant clones make up more than 5.5% of the sample. The sample consisted of peripheral blood. These TCRs come from a man aged 55 to 69 who had recovered from COVID-19.

This chain joins TRBV14 and TRBJ1-2; possibly TRBD1 for D (5 bases). The germline V gene has CDR1 SGHDN and CDR2 FVKESK. Trimming stripped 5 bases from V and 4 bases from J, with 14 bases between. The CDR3 covers 14 residues. The DNA of the CDR3 is TGTGCCAGCAGCGAACCAGGGATAGTCTATGGCTACACCTTC. It translates to CASSEPGIVYGYTF.

There are a few counts of this clone. V is TRBV14 and J is TRBJ1-1; 7 nucleotides line up with TRBD1. V gave up 4 bases and J gave up 6 bases; unmatched junction bases: 14. The length of the CDR3 is 16 residues. Per germline, CDR1 SGHDN and CDR2 FVKESK. DNA for the CDR3: TGTGCCAGCAGCCCCCCCTTGACAGGGATAAGCCCTGAAGCTTTCTTT. It is translated as CASSPPLTGISPEAFF.

As regards this clone: The same CDR3 arises from other DNA sequences in this sample as well. The chain links TRBV19 to TRBJ1-1; D call uncertain. CDR3 length: 13 residues. The germline V gene has CDR1 LNHDA and CDR2 SQIVND (reference sequence). V was shortened by 3 bases and J by 1 base, with 6 bases between the two germline ends. The CDR3 region is CASSIRGNTEAFF. For the CDR3, the DNA is TGTGCCAGTAGTATTCGAGGGAACACTGAAGCTTTCTTT.

The chain is built from TRBV5-1 and TRBJ2-2, with TRBD2 as a possible D gene (5 bases). Per the germline V gene, CDR1 is SGHRS and CDR2 is YFSETQ. Trimming removed 4 bases from V and 7 bases from J, with 14 bases in between. There are 14 residues in the CDR3. This CDR3 reads CASSASGELGELFF. CDR3 DNA sequence: TGCGCCAGCAGCGCCAGTGGGGAGCTCGGGGAGCTGTTTTTT.

The CDR3, as DNA: TGTGCCAGCAGACTTTCCGGGACAGGGGTTCATGGCTACACCTTC. Translating gives CASRLSGTGVHGYTF. The chain recombines TRBV28 with TRBJ1-2, with TRBD1 matching 10 bases. Looked up from germline, CDR1 is MDHEN and CDR2 is SYDVKM. The V and J ends lost 6 bases and 6 bases, in that order; junction bases with no gene match: 10. The CDR3 spans 15 residues.

The rearrangement joins TRBV27 to TRBJ2-7; 10 nucleotides match TRBD1. The V segment lost 6 bases and the J segment 0 bases; nucleotides outside the gene matches: 5. From germline, CDR1 is MNHEY and CDR2 SMNVEV (reference sequence). The CDR3 is 15 residues long. CDR3 in DNA: TGTGCCAGCAGATCGGGACAGGGGCACTCCTACGAGCAGTACTTC. It translates to CASRSGQGHSYEQYF.

The chain links TRBV6-2 or TRBV6-3 to TRBJ1-5; 10 positions match TRBD1. The CDR3 spans 15 residues. With V trimmed by 2 bases and J by 7 bases, 5 bases remained unmatched. From germline, CDR1 is MNHEY and CDR2 SVGEGT. CDR3 DNA: TGTGCCAGCAGTTACGGGACAGGGGTGTCCCAGCCCCAGCATTTT. As protein: CASSYGTGVSQPQHF.

The V call is TRBV4-3, the J call TRBJ2-3; the match to TRBD2 covers 11 bases. The CDR3 covers 16 residues. Trimming removed 4 bases from V and 5 bases from J; junction bases left unmatched: 8. CDR1 and CDR2 from the germline V gene are LGHNA and YSLEER. For the CDR3, the DNA is TGCGCCAGCAGCCGACATAGCGGGAGGGATCAAGATACGCAGTATTTT. This translates into CASSRHSGRDQDTQYF.

J is TRBJ1-1 and V is TRBV5-5; a possible D gene is TRBD1 (6 bases). CDR3 length: 14 amino acids. V lost 4 bases and J lost 5, with 15 bases in between. CDR1 and CDR2 (germline): SGHKS, YYEKEE (reference sequence). The CDR3 sequence is CASSEGGKSTEAFF. As DNA, the CDR3 is TGTGCCAGCAGCGAGGGGGGGAAGAGTACTGAAGCTTTCTTT.

The chain is built from TRBV18 and TRBJ2-5; 8 bases match TRBD2. The CDR3 contains 16 residues. CDR1 is KGHSH and CDR2 is LQKENI in the germline V gene. V shed 6 bases and J 5 bases; nucleotides not matched to a gene: 14. CDR3 residues: CASSVTGGLVVETQYF. In DNA form, the CDR3 reads TGTGCCAGCTCCGTCACGGGGGGACTAGTCGTGGAGACCCAGTACTTC.

This sequence joins TRBV7-3 and TRBJ2-2, with TRBD2 matching over 8 bases. The V segment lost 5 bases and the J segment 5 bases; nucleotides outside the gene matches: 4. Germline V CDR1 and CDR2: SGHTA, FQGTGA. The CDR3 has 14 amino acids. The CDR3 coding sequence is TGTGCCAGCAGCCGGGAGGGGTCAACCGGGGAGCTGTTTTTT. Translated, it gives CASSREGSTGELFF.

This clone has a single count. V is TRBV4-2 and J is TRBJ2-1; 12 nucleotides match TRBD2. Trimming at V came to 5 bases and at J to 7 bases, leaving 9 bases not matched to a gene. Germline lookup yields CDR1 LGHNA and CDR2 YNFKEQ. The CDR3 sequence is 16 residues long. The CDR3 spells CASSDTGTSGQNEQFF. DNA of the CDR3: TGTGCCAGCAGCGATACCGGGACTAGCGGGCAAAATGAGCAGTTCTTC.

The chain joins TRBV18 to TRBJ1-2; the D is unclear. This CDR3 contains 14 residues. Trimming shortened V by 1 base and J by 1 base, and 7 bases separated the two germline ends. Germline values: CDR1 KGHSH, CDR2 LQKENI. Here the CDR3 DNA reads TGTGCCAGCTCACCACTCCACAGTAACTATGGCTACACCTTC. Translating gives CASSPLHSNYGYTF.

The chain carries TRBV6-5 and TRBJ1-2, with 8 bases fitting TRBD1. The germline gives CDR1 MNHEY, CDR2 SVGAGI. This CDR3 contains 16 residues. Germline trimming cut 4 bases from V and 8 bases from J; bases unmatched to any gene: 15. The CDR3 is CASSSTRGRGPQGYTF. CDR3 DNA sequence: TGTGCCAGCAGTTCCACCAGGGGGCGGGGGCCGCAAGGCTACACCTTC.

The genes are TRBV11-2 and TRBJ2-6; D unresolved. Germline CDR1 and CDR2: SGHAT and FQNNGV. V was shortened by 5 bases and J by 3 bases, with 11 bases between the two germline ends. The CDR3 runs 15 residues. Written as DNA, the CDR3 is TGTGCCAGCAGCAAGCCGTCGTTTGGGGCCAACGTCCTGACTTTC. Protein product: CASSKPSFGANVLTF.

The V gene is TRBV18, the J gene TRBJ1-1; 7 nucleotides line up with TRBD1. The V segment lost 5 bases and the J segment 4 bases; nucleotides outside the gene matches: 10. Looked up from germline, CDR1 is KGHSH and CDR2 is LQKENI. The CDR3 spans 15 residues. The CDR3 nucleotides read TGTGCCAGCTCAGAAACCGACAGGGTAGCCACTGAAGCTTTCTTT. Its translation: CASSETDRVATEAFF.